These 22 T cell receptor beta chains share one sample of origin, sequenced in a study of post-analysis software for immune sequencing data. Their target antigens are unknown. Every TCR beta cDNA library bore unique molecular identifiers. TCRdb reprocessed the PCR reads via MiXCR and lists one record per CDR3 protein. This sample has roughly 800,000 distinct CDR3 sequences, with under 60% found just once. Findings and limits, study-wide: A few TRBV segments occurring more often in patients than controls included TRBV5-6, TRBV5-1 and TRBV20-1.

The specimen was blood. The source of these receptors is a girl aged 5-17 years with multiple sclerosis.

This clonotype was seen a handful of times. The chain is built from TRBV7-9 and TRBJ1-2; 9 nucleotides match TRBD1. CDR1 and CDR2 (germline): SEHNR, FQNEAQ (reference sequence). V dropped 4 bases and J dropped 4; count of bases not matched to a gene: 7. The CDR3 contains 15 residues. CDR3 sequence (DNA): TGTGCCAGCAGCTCCTCCGGGACAGGGTCCTATGGCTACACCTTC. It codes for CASSSSGTGSYGYTF. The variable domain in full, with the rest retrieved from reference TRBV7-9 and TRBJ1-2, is DTGVSQNPRHKITKRGQNVTFRCDPISEHNRLYWYRQTLGQGPEFLTYFQNEAQLEKSRLLSDRFSAERPKGSFSTLEIQRTEQGDSAMYLCASSSSGTGSYGYTFGSGTRLTVV.

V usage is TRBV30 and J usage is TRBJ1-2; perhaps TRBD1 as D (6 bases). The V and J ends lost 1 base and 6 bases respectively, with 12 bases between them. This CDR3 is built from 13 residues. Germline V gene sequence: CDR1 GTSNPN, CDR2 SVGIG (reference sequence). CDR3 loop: CAWSGNRDHGYTF. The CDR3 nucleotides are TGTGCCTGGAGTGGTAACAGGGATCATGGCTACACCTTC.

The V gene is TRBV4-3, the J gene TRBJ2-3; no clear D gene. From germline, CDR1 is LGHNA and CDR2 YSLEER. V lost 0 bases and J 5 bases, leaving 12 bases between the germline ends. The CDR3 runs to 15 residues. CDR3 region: CASSQDPIRKDTQYF. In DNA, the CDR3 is TGCGCCAGCAGCCAAGATCCCATCAGGAAAGATACGCAGTATTTT.

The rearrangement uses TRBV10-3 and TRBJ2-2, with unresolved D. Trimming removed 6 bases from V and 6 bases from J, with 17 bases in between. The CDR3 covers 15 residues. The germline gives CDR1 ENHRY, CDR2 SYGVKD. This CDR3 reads CAIRTQEDIAGELFF. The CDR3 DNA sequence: TGTGCCATCAGGACCCAAGAGGATATCGCCGGGGAGCTGTTTTTT.

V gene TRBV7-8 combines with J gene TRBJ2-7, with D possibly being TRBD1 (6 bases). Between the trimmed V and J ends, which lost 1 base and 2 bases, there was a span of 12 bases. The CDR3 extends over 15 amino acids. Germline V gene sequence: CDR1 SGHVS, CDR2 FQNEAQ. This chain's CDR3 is CASSLVGTQAYEQYF. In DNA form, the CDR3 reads TGTGCCAGCAGCTTAGTGGGGACACAAGCCTACGAGCAGTACTTC.

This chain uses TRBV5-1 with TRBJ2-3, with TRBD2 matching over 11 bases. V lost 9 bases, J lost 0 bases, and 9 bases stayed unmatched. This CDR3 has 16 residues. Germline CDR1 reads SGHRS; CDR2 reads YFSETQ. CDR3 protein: CATAPGLAASTDTQYF. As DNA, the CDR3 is TGCGCCACCGCCCCGGGACTAGCGGCTAGCACAGATACGCAGTATTTT. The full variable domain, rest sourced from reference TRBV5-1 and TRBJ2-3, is KAGVTQTPRYLIKTRGQQVTLSCSPISGHRSVSWYQQTPGQGLQFLFEYFSETQRNKGNFPGRFSGRQFSNSRSEMNVSTLELGDSALYLCATAPGLAASTDTQYFGPGTRLTVL.

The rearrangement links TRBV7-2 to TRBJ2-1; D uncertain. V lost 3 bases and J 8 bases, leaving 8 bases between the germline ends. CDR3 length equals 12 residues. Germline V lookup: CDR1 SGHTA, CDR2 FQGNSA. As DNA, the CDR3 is TGTGCCAGCAGCTTCAGAGAGCATGAGCAGTTCTTC. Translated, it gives CASSFREHEQFF.

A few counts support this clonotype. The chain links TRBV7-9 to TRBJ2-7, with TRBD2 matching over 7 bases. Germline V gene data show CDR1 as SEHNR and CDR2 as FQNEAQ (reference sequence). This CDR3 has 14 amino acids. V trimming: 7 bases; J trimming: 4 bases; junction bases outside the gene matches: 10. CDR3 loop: CASTDSSGRYEQYF. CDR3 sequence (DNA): TGTGCCAGCACCGACTCTAGCGGCCGGTACGAGCAGTACTTC. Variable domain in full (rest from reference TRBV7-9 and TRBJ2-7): DTGVSQNPRHKITKRGQNVTFRCDPISEHNRLYWYRQTLGQGPEFLTYFQNEAQLEKSRLLSDRFSAERPKGSFSTLEIQRTEQGDSAMYLCASTDSSGRYEQYFGPGTRLTVT.

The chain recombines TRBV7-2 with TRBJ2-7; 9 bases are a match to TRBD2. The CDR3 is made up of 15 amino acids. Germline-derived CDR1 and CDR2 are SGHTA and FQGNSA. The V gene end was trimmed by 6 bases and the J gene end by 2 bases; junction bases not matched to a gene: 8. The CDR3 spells CASRPRLADTYEQYF. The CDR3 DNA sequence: TGTGCCAGCAGACCCCGACTAGCGGATACCTACGAGCAGTACTTC.

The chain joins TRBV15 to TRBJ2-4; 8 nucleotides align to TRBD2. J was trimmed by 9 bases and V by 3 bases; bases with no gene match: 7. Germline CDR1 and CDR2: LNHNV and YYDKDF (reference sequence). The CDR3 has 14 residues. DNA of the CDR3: TGTGCCACCAGCAGGACTGCTCGGGAGGGCATTCAGTACTTC. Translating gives CATSRTAREGIQYF.

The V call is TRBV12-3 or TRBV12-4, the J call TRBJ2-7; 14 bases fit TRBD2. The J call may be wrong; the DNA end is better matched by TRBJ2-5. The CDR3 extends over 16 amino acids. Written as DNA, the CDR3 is TGTGCCAGCAGTTCTCGACTAGCGGGAGGGGAAGAGACCCAGTACTTC. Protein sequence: CASSSRLAGGEETQYF.

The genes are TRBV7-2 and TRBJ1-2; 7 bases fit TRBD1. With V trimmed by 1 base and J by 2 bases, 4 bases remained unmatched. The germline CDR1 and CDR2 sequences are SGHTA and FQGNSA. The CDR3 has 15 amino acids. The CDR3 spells CASSLVPGGNYGYTF. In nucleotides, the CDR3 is TGTGCCAGCAGCTTAGTTCCAGGGGGGAACTATGGCTACACCTTC.

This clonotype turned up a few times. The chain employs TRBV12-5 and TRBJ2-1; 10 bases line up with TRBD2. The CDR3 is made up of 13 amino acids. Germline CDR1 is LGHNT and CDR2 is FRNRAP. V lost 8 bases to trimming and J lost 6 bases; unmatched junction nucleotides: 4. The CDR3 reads CASTLAGANEQFF. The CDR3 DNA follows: TGTGCTAGTACCCTAGCGGGGGCCAATGAGCAGTTCTTC.

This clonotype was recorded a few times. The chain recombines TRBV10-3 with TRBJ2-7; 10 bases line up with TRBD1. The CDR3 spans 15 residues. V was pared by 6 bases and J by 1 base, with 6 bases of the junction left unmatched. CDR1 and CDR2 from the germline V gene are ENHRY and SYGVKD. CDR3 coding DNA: TGTGCCATCAGCTTCGGGACAGGGGATTCCTACGAGCAGTACTTC. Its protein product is CAISFGTGDSYEQYF.

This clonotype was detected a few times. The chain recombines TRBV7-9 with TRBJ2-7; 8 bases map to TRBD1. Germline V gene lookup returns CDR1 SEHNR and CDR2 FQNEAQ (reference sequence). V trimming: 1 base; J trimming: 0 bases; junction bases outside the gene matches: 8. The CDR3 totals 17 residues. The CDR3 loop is CASSLGGSGTGSYEQYF. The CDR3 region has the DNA TGTGCCAGCAGCTTAGGGGGCTCCGGGACAGGCTCCTACGAGCAGTACTTC.

CDR3 region: CASSQRVSYEQYF. In nucleotides, the CDR3 is TGTGCCAGCAGTCAGCGGGTATCCTACGAGCAGTACTTC. This chain links TRBV6-1 with TRBJ2-7; a weak D match, TRBD2 (6 bases). CDR1 and CDR2 (germline): MNHNS, SASEGT. This CDR3 has 13 residues. V lost 5 bases to trimming and J lost 1 base, with 9 bases between them.

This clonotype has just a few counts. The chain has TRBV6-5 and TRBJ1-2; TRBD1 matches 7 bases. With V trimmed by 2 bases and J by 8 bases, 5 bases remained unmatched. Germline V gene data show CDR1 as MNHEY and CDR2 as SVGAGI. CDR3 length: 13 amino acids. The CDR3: CASSYLTGIGYTF. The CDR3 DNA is TGTGCCAGCAGTTACCTGACAGGGATCGGCTACACCTTC.

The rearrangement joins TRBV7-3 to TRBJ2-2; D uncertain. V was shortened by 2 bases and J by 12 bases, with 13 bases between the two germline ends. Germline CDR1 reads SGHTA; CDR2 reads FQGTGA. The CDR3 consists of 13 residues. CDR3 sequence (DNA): TGTGCCAGCAGCTTATTTCCGGGTGGGAAGCTGTTTTTT. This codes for CASSLFPGGKLFF.

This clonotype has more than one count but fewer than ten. As DNA, the CDR3 is TGTGCCAGCAGCCCCGCAGGGAACAGTCAAAACATTCAGTACTTC. Translating gives CASSPAGNSQNIQYF. This chain links TRBV9 with TRBJ2-4; TRBD1 might be the D (5 bases). Trimming took off 4 bases at V and 5 bases at J, with 16 bases between the two ends. There are 15 residues in the CDR3. In germline, CDR1 is SGDLS, CDR2 YYNGEE.

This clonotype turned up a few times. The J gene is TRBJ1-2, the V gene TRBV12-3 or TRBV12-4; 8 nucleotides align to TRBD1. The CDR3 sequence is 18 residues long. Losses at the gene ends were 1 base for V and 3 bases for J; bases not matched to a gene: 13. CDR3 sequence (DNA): TGTGCCAGCAGTTTAGGGGTAATGCAGGGGGCTTGGTACTATGGCTACACCTTC. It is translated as CASSLGVMQGAWYYGYTF.

This chain's CDR3 is CAISLTSGVDNEQFF. CDR3 DNA: TGTGCCATCAGCCTAACTAGCGGAGTGGACAATGAGCAGTTCTTC. V usage is TRBV10-3 and J usage is TRBJ2-1; 8 bases are shared with TRBD2. Germline V gene sequence: CDR1 ENHRY, CDR2 SYGVKD. Germline trimming cut 6 bases from V and 5 bases from J; bases unmatched to any gene: 9. The CDR3 runs to 15 residues.

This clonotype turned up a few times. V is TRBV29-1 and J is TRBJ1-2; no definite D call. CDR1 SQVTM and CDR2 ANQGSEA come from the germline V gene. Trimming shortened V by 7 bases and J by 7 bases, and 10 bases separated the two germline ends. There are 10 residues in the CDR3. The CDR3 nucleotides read TGCAGCGCCGAGGAGATTGGCTACACCTTC. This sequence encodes CSAEEIGYTF.